Presented here are 30 T cell receptor beta chains from one specimen sequenced in a study of PD-1 blockade in classical Hodgkin lymphoma. Each patient relapsed following autologous stem cell transplantation, and prior brentuximab vedotin exposure differed. The table came from immunoSEQ multiplex PCR; TCRdb's copy has only in-frame clones and leaves some out. Found here are around 26,000 clones, 65% to 90% of them singletons; the top ten hold 20%. The source was peripheral blood mononuclear cells (PBMCs), collected before the second cycle of nivolumab. The receptor source for this set is a human donor with classical Hodgkin lymphoma.

This clone has just a few counts. The chain employs TRBV19 and TRBJ2-3; TRBD2 matches at 9 bases. The CDR3 length is 12 residues. Trimming at V came to 8 bases and at J to 15 bases, leaving 12 bases not matched to a gene. Per germline, CDR1 LNHDA and CDR2 SQIVND (reference sequence). CDR3 residues: CASLTGAGGLYF. Written as DNA, the CDR3 is TGTGCCAGTCTGACGGGGGCGGGGGGGCTTTATTTT.

This chain joins TRBV5-6 and TRBJ1-5, with 10 bases matching TRBD1. In germline, CDR1 is SGHDT, CDR2 YYEEEE. V shed 3 bases and J 4 bases; nucleotides not matched to a gene: 16. CDR3 length equals 19 residues. The chain's CDR3 is CASSSLSDRGLMRNQPQHF. The DNA of the CDR3 is TGTGCCAGCAGCTCGCTATCAGACAGGGGGCTAATGAGGAATCAGCCCCAGCATTTT.

The chain joins TRBV28 to TRBJ1-1; D is undetermined. The germline V gene encodes CDR1 MDHEN and CDR2 SYDVKM. This CDR3 is 15 amino acids long. V was shortened by 2 bases and J by 0 bases, with 10 bases between the two germline ends. The CDR3 region is CASSLRQLMNTEAFF. The CDR3 DNA is TGTGCCAGCAGTTTACGCCAGCTTATGAACACTGAAGCTTTCTTT.

The chain employs TRBV5-1 and TRBJ2-4; TRBD1 is a possible D gene (6 bases). The CDR3 contains 16 residues. Germline lookup yields CDR1 SGHRS and CDR2 YFSETQ. V lost 0 bases to trimming and J lost 3 bases, with 13 bases between them. The CDR3, as DNA: TGCGCCAGCAGCTTGGGACAGGCCTTAGGCAAAAACATTCAGTACTTC. Protein product: CASSLGQALGKNIQYF.

V and J are TRBV28 and TRBJ2-2; D call uncertain. This CDR3 region has 17 residues. The V end lost 5 bases, the J end lost 6 bases, and 22 bases lay between the germline ends. Germline V CDR1 and CDR2: MDHEN, SYDVKM. CDR3 nucleotides: TGTGCCAGCAGTCCCTCGTCCTTTCCCGGCTGGGCCGGGGAGCTGTTTTTT. Translating it yields CASSPSSFPGWAGELFF.

The table lists this clone with a few counts. J is TRBJ1-1 and V is TRBV9; D possibly corresponds to TRBD1 (6 bases). Trimming cost V 0 bases and J 7 bases, with 13 bases left between them. CDR1 is SGDLS, CDR2 YYNGEE, per germline. The CDR3 extends over 14 amino acids. The CDR3 DNA sequence: TGTGCCAGCAGCGTAGTATCAGGGGCTGGTGAAGCTTTCTTT. It codes for CASSVVSGAGEAFF.

This sequence joins TRBV9 and TRBJ2-5; D is unclear. This CDR3 spans 14 amino acids. The germline gives CDR1 SGDLS, CDR2 YYNGEE. The germline V and J ends were trimmed by 2 bases and 0 bases, with 8 bases remaining between them. CDR3 DNA: TGTGCCAGCAGCGTGGGCGGCTACCAAGAGACCCAGTACTTC. Residues: CASSVGGYQETQYF.

The chain combines TRBV6-1 with TRBJ2-6, with D possibly matching TRBD1 (5 bases). Trimming removed 2 bases at V and 0 bases at J, with 14 bases between. This CDR3 contains 18 residues. Germline CDR1 and CDR2: MNHNS and SASEGT. The CDR3 loop is CASSEWYRTSSGANVLTF. In DNA form, the CDR3 reads TGTGCCAGCAGTGAATGGTACAGGACGAGCTCTGGGGCCAACGTCCTGACTTTC.

The rearrangement uses TRBV6-1 and TRBJ2-3, with 13 bases matching TRBD2. The CDR3 consists of 16 residues. CDR1 is MNHNS, CDR2 SASEGT, per germline. Losses at the gene ends were 4 bases for V and 3 bases for J; bases not matched to a gene: 4. The CDR3 is CASSATSGGTTDTQYF. The DNA for the CDR3 is TGTGCCAGCAGTGCGACTAGCGGGGGGACAACAGATACGCAGTATTTT.

The chain has TRBV11-2 and TRBJ2-3, with 9 positions matching TRBD2. The CDR3 extends over 16 amino acids. The V and J ends lost 2 bases and 2 bases, in that order; junction bases with no gene match: 5. The germline V gene has CDR1 SGHAT and CDR2 FQNNGV. CDR3: CASSLRSGSLTDTQYF. The DNA for the CDR3 is TGTGCCAGCAGCTTACGTAGCGGGAGCCTCACAGATACGCAGTATTTT.

This chain joins TRBV6-1 and TRBJ2-7, with 9 positions matching TRBD1. V was pared by 3 bases and J by 3 bases, with 6 bases of the junction left unmatched. Germline lookup yields CDR1 MNHNS and CDR2 SASEGT. The CDR3 consists of 15 residues. The CDR3 region has the DNA TGTGCCAGCAGTGATATTGTGGGACAGGGCTACGAGCAGTACTTC. Its protein is CASSDIVGQGYEQYF.

This clone was found a few times. The chain couples TRBV30 to TRBJ1-3; D possibly corresponds to TRBD1 (5 bases). V lost 5 bases and J 1 base, leaving 6 bases between the germline ends. Germline CDR1 GTSNPN, CDR2 SVGIG (reference sequence). CDR3 length: 12 amino acids. DNA for the CDR3: TGTGCCTGGCAGGGTTCTGGAAACACCATATATTTT. Translating gives CAWQGSGNTIYF. The full variable domain, rest sourced from reference TRBV30 and TRBJ1-3, is SQTIHQWPATLVQPVGSPLSLECTVEGTSNPNLYWYRQAAGRGLQLLFYSVGIGQISSEVPQNLSASRPQDRQFILSSKKLLLSDSGFYLCAWQGSGNTIYFGEGSWLTVV.

The chain is built from TRBV6-6 and TRBJ2-7; D is unresolved. V was pared by 4 bases and J by 3 bases, with 7 bases between. The V gene's germline CDR1 is MNHNY and CDR2 SVGAGI (reference sequence). This CDR3 has 12 amino acids. The CDR3 DNA reads TGTGCCAGCAGTTTAGCCAACTACGAGCAGTACTTC. Amino acids: CASSLANYEQYF.

The count of this clone is one. The V gene is TRBV6-1, the J gene TRBJ2-1; D tentatively reads TRBD1 or TRBD2 (5 bases each). The CDR3 is 16 amino acids. Germline-derived CDR1 and CDR2 are MNHNS and SASEGT. Trimming removed 2 bases at V and 2 bases at J, with 13 bases between. The CDR3 DNA follows: TGTGCCAGCAGTGAAAGTCGGGACCCTCCCTACAATGAGCAGTTCTTC. Encoded protein: CASSESRDPPYNEQFF.

The genes are TRBV4-1 and TRBJ2-1, with TRBD2 matching 8 bases. The CDR3 consists of 16 residues. The germline CDR1 and CDR2 sequences are MGHRA and YSYEKL. The ends lost 3 bases at V and 6 bases at J; junction bases unmatched: 10. The CDR3 region has the DNA TGCGCCAGCAGCCATGGACTCGCGGGGGGACGCAATGAGCAGTTCTTC. This codes for CASSHGLAGGRNEQFF.

This clone was seen only a few times. V usage is TRBV19 and J usage is TRBJ2-7; perhaps D is TRBD1 or TRBD2 (6 bases each). There are 14 residues in the CDR3. V was pared by 5 bases and J by 2 bases, with 13 bases between. From germline, CDR1 is LNHDA and CDR2 SQIVND (reference sequence). The CDR3 bases are TGTGCCAGTAGTTTGCGGGACAACCCCTACGAGCAGTACTTC. Its translation is CASSLRDNPYEQYF.

The V gene is TRBV30, the J gene TRBJ1-2; D gene unclear. This CDR3 has 11 residues. The V and J ends lost 4 bases and 9 bases respectively, with 12 bases between them. The germline V gene encodes CDR1 GTSNPN and CDR2 SVGIG (reference sequence). The CDR3 sequence is CAWKDRPRYTF. The DNA for the CDR3 is TGTGCCTGGAAGGACCGGCCGCGCTACACCTTC. The variable domain in full, with the rest retrieved from reference TRBV30 and TRBJ1-2, is SQTIHQWPATLVQPVGSPLSLECTVEGTSNPNLYWYRQAAGRGLQLLFYSVGIGQISSEVPQNLSASRPQDRQFILSSKKLLLSDSGFYLCAWKDRPRYTFGSGTRLTVV.

The CDR3 DNA reads TGTGCCATCAGTGAACGGGGGACCTTGAACACTGAAGCTTTCTTT. As protein: CAISERGTLNTEAFF. J is TRBJ1-1 and V is TRBV10-3; D may be TRBD1 (5 bases). V lost 3 bases to trimming and J lost 0 bases, with 11 bases between them. Per the germline V gene, CDR1 is ENHRY and CDR2 is SYGVKD. The CDR3 covers 15 residues.

The chain has TRBV6-1 and TRBJ1-6; perhaps TRBD1 as D (5 bases). CDR1 is MNHNS and CDR2 is SASEGT in the germline V gene. The CDR3 consists of 15 residues. Trimming stripped 4 bases from V and 7 bases from J, with 14 bases between. The CDR3 here is CASSGWGKENSPLHF. The CDR3 nucleotides read TGTGCCAGCAGTGGCTGGGGGAAGGAAAATTCACCCCTCCACTTT.

This clone was counted once. V is TRBV28 and J is TRBJ2-2; a weak D match, TRBD2 (6 bases). V dropped 5 bases and J dropped 7 bases, with 20 bases sitting between them. The CDR3 runs 16 residues. Germline V gene sequence: CDR1 MDHEN, CDR2 SYDVKM. The CDR3 is CASSPYTLAVSGELFF. The CDR3 DNA is TGTGCCAGCAGTCCCTACACACTAGCTGTTAGCGGGGAGCTGTTTTTT.

Here the CDR3 DNA reads TGCAGCGTTGAAGACCCTCGACCAGGGTCCTACAATGAGCAGTTCTTC. Amino acids: CSVEDPRPGSYNEQFF. The V gene is TRBV29-1, the J gene TRBJ2-1; weak D call: TRBD1 (5 bases). CDR1 and CDR2 (germline): SQVTM, ANQGSEA. Trimming stripped 0 bases from V and 1 base from J, with 13 bases between. This CDR3 spans 16 amino acids.

The rearrangement joins TRBV4-2 to TRBJ2-7; TRBD2 is a possible D gene (5 bases). V lost 5 bases to trimming and J lost 6 bases, with 11 bases between them. In germline, CDR1 is LGHNA, CDR2 YNFKEQ. CDR3 length: 12 amino acids. The CDR3 spells CASSFGSAEQYF. CDR3 in DNA: TGTGCCAGCAGCTTTGGGAGCGCCGAGCAGTACTTC.

The chain recombines TRBV6-5 with TRBJ2-5; 7 bases map to TRBD2. The ends lost 0 bases at V and 4 bases at J; junction bases unmatched: 5. The CDR3 covers 15 residues. Germline CDR1 and CDR2: MNHEY and SVGAGI. CDR3: CASSYSSSGVETQYF. CDR3 in DNA: TGTGCCAGCAGTTACTCTTCCAGCGGGGTAGAGACCCAGTACTTC.

The chain recombines TRBV18 with TRBJ1-3; 8 nucleotides align to TRBD1. CDR1 is KGHSH and CDR2 is LQKENI in the germline V gene. The CDR3 totals 20 residues. Unmatched junction bases numbered 13, after V lost 0 bases and J lost 0 bases. The CDR3 reads CASSPPVQGDKDNSGNTIYF. The CDR3 DNA follows: TGTGCCAGCTCACCACCGGTACAGGGGGACAAAGATAACTCTGGAAACACCATATATTTT.

V is TRBV4-1 and J is TRBJ2-1; D might be TRBD2 (5 bases). In germline, CDR1 is MGHRA, CDR2 YSYEKL. CDR3 length: 16 residues. With 1 base removed from V and 6 bases from J, the gap between germline ends came to 16 bases. CDR3 bases: TGCGCCAGCAGCCAAGTCCCAGATGAGGGTGGCAATGAGCAGTTCTTC. Translated, it gives CASSQVPDEGGNEQFF.

This sequence joins TRBV5-4 and TRBJ2-2, with 10 nucleotides matching TRBD1. CDR3 size: 15 residues. The trim removed 5 bases at V and 3 bases at J, leaving 4 bases unmatched. The germline CDR1 and CDR2 sequences are SGHNT and YYREEE (reference sequence). CDR3 residues: CASSPDRGYTGELFF. The CDR3 DNA is TGTGCCAGCAGTCCGGACAGGGGGTACACCGGGGAGCTGTTTTTT.

The chain links TRBV11-2 to TRBJ2-3; 11 bases align to TRBD2. This CDR3 comprises 19 residues. J gave up 2 bases and V 5 bases, and 15 bases lay outside the gene matches. Germline V gives CDR1 SGHAT, CDR2 FQNNGV. The CDR3 DNA reads TGTGCCAGCAGCCTCTCAGGCCCTAGCGGGGGGCCGCCCACAGATACGCAGTATTTT. Translation gives CASSLSGPSGGPPTDTQYF.

V usage is TRBV29-1 and J usage is TRBJ2-4; no firm D call. V shed 6 bases and J shed 2 bases, with 8 bases lying between them. Germline CDR1 SQVTM, CDR2 ANQGSEA. This CDR3 contains 12 residues. CDR3 nucleotides: TGCAGCGTGTGGGGTCCCAAAAACATTCAGTACTTC. It specifies CSVWGPKNIQYF.

J is TRBJ1-5 and V is TRBV27; 10 nucleotides line up with TRBD1. The CDR3 runs 14 residues. V gave up 6 bases and J gave up 8 bases; unmatched junction bases: 7. Germline V gene data show CDR1 as MNHEY and CDR2 as SMNVEV (reference sequence). CDR3 DNA sequence: TGTGCCAGCAGGCCGACAGGGGGCGTGGAGCCCCAGCATTTT. Translated: CASRPTGGVEPQHF.

The V and J genes are TRBV19 and TRBJ1-1; D might be TRBD1 (6 bases). CDR3 length: 17 residues. With 5 bases removed from V and 5 bases from J, the gap between germline ends came to 24 bases. Germline CDR1 LNHDA, CDR2 SQIVND (reference sequence). The CDR3 reads CASSPHRQASRVTEAFF. The CDR3 DNA follows: TGTGCCAGTAGTCCGCATCGACAGGCTTCGAGGGTGACTGAAGCTTTCTTT.